These T cell receptor beta chains were read from a single sample in a study of cytomegalovirus exposure and HLA in healthy donors. Clones were sequenced by immunoSEQ multiplex PCR, and TCRdb holds only the in-frame ones, with some missing. The sample records more than 95,000 clones, roughly nine tenths being singletons. Sequencing was performed on PBMCs. Source of these receptors: a woman in her late teens or twenties in good health and CMV-seronegative. CDR3s include the opening cysteine and the closing phenylalanine or tryptophan. The D gene is left open where the match is weak. The listing skips clone size in some rows; elsewhere it reads once, few, many or a size class.

V	D	J	size	DNA	CDR3
TRBV5-4	NA	TRBJ2-3	NA	TGTGCCAGCAGCAAAGAGGGTCCCACAGATACGCAGTATTTT	CASSKEGPTDTQYF
TRBV19	NA	TRBJ2-7	NA	TGTGCCAGCTCTCTGACAGATTACGAGCAGTACTTC	CASSLTDYEQYF
TRBV7-6	NA	TRBJ2-7	NA	TGTGCCAGCACCTCCACCGAGGGCAGATTCTCCTACGAGCAGTACTTC	CASTSTEGRFSYEQYF
TRBV6-5	NA	TRBJ2-5	once	TGTGCCAGCAGTTACGTCGATGGGACACAAGAGACCCAGTACTTC	CASSYVDGTQETQYF
TRBV19	NA	TRBJ2-5	NA	TGTGCCAGTAGTATAGGAGGGAATCAAGAGACCCAGTACTTC	CASSIGGNQETQYF
TRBV27	NA	TRBJ1-2	NA	TGTGCCAGCAGTGCAACAGGTCTGCCTGGTGGCTACACCTTC	CASSATGLPGGYTF
TRBV5-6	TRBD2	TRBJ2-5	NA	TGTGCCAGCAGTTCTAGCGGGAGCGGGGTGGAGACCCAGTACTTC	CASSSSGSGVETQYF
TRBV19	TRBD1	TRBJ1-3	NA	TGTGCCAGTAGTCGCCCCAAGTTCTCAGGGGGTCTTCCTGGAAACACCATATATTTT	CASSRPKFSGGLPGNTIYF
TRBV5-8	TRBD2	TRBJ2-1	once	TGTGCCAGCAGCTTGGTAGGGACTAGCGGGAGGACCTACAATGAGCAGTTCTTC	CASSLVGTSGRTYNEQFF
TRBV18	NA	TRBJ1-2	NA	TGTGCCAGCTCACCCACAGGGAAGGTGGGTGGCTACACCTTC	CASSPTGKVGGYTF
TRBV6-1	TRBD1	TRBJ1-1	NA	TGTGCCAGCCGGACAGGGGCGGGGTTGAACACTGAAGCTTTCTTT	CASRTGAGLNTEAFF
TRBV7-2	TRBD2	TRBJ2-1	NA	TGTGCCAGCAGCATTAGGAGGAATAGCGGGAGGTTACAGAATGAGCAGTTCTTC	CASSIRRNSGRLQNEQFF
TRBV10-3	TRBD2	TRBJ2-1	NA	TGTGCCATCAGTGAGTCCAGGACTAGCGGGAAAGCCTACAATGAGCAGTTCTTC	CAISESRTSGKAYNEQFF
TRBV19	NA	TRBJ1-4	NA	TGTGCCAGTAGTTCGAGGGGGTCAGCTAATGAAAAACTGTTTTTT	CASSSRGSANEKLFF
TRBV6-6	NA	TRBJ1-2	NA	TGTGCCAGCAGTTACTACTCAGAGGTGGTCAATGGCTACACCTTC	CASSYYSEVVNGYTF
TRBV19	NA	TRBJ2-3	NA	TGTGCCAGTAGTATTGCCCCGACTGACCGGGATACGCAGTATTTT	CASSIAPTDRDTQYF
TRBV11-2	TRBD2	TRBJ2-7	NA	TGTGCCAGCAGCTTAGCCGGCGGGAGCTACGAGCAGTACTTC	CASSLAGGSYEQYF
TRBV27	TRBD2	TRBJ2-7	NA	TGTGCCAGCAGTTTCACAACGGGAGGTCCCTACGAGCAGTACTTC	CASSFTTGGPYEQYF
TRBV25-1	NA	TRBJ1-3	NA	TGTGCCAGCAGCCTAGACAGATATGGAAACACCATATATTTT	CASSLDRYGNTIYF
TRBV5-1	NA	TRBJ2-7	NA	TGCGCCAGCAGCTTGGCCGCAAACACCTACGAGCAGTACTTC	CASSLAANTYEQYF
TRBV18	TRBD1	TRBJ2-6	NA	TGTGCCAGCTCACCATCTTGGGGGACAGGGGGCGCTGGGGCCAACGTCCTGACTTTC	CASSPSWGTGGAGANVLTF
TRBV14	NA	TRBJ2-1	NA	TGTGCCAGCAGCCAAGTAGCAGGGGCTACCTACAATGAGCAGTTCTTC	CASSQVAGATYNEQFF
TRBV14	TRBD2	TRBJ2-3	NA	TGTGCCAGCAGCCAAGATCATCGTTCTAGCGGGTTCACAGATACGCAGTATTTT	CASSQDHRSSGFTDTQYF
TRBV5-1	NA	TRBJ2-6	NA	TGCGCCAGCCATCGGACATTTGGGGCCAACGTCCTGACTTTC	CASHRTFGANVLTF
TRBV11-3	TRBD2	TRBJ2-7	NA	TGTGCCAGCAGCCACGGACAGCCGGGACTAGCGGGGCCATACGAGCAGTACTTC	CASSHGQPGLAGPYEQYF
TRBV5-1	NA	TRBJ2-3	NA	TGCGCCAGCAGATTACAGGGCAGCACAGATACGCAGTATTTT	CASRLQGSTDTQYF
TRBV7-2	NA	TRBJ2-7	NA	TGTGCCAGCAGCTTATTTTCTAGGAGGGTCTCCTACGAGCAGTACTTC	CASSLFSRRVSYEQYF
TRBV7-2	TRBD2	TRBJ2-7	NA	TGTGCCAGCAGCTTACAGCGGGGCTCCTACGAGCAGTACTTC	CASSLQRGSYEQYF
TRBV28	NA	TRBJ1-1	NA	TGTGCCAGCAGCCCAATTAGGACAGACACTGAAGCTTTCTTT	CASSPIRTDTEAFF
TRBV7-8	NA	TRBJ1-1	NA	TGTGCCAGCAGCTTAGCCTCGCGGGCGGGTACTGAAGCTTTCTTT	CASSLASRAGTEAFF
TRBV14	TRBD1	TRBJ1-2	NA	TGTGCCAGCAGCCAAGCCCTGACAGGGGCCTATGGCTACACCTTC	CASSQALTGAYGYTF
TRBV5-6	NA	TRBJ2-1	NA	TGTGCCAGCAGCTTTTACGGGAGCCCTTACAATGAGCAGTTCTTC	CASSFYGSPYNEQFF
TRBV6-5	TRBD1	TRBJ2-7	NA	TGTGCCAGCAGTTACTCGACTGGGACAGGGGTATACGAGCAGTACTTC	CASSYSTGTGVYEQYF
TRBV6-1	TRBD1	TRBJ1-1	NA	TGTGCCAGCATCGGATGGGACAGGTTGAACACTGAAGCTTTCTTT	CASIGWDRLNTEAFF
TRBV7-9	TRBD2	TRBJ2-3	NA	TGTGCCAGCAGCTTGACCGGGGGGGATACGCAGTATTTT	CASSLTGGDTQYF
TRBV9	NA	TRBJ1-2	NA	TGTGCCAGCAGCCCCATAGTATCGGGGGGCTACACCTTC	CASSPIVSGGYTF
TRBV9	TRBD1	TRBJ2-7	NA	TGTGCCAGCAGCGTAGACGGACAGGGACCTTCCGAGCAGTACTTC	CASSVDGQGPSEQYF
TRBV30	TRBD2	TRBJ2-3	NA	TGTGCCTGGAGACTAGCGGGAATATTAGATACGCAGTATTTT	CAWRLAGILDTQYF
TRBV5-6	TRBD1	TRBJ1-5	NA	TGTGCCAGCAGCTGGTACAGGGGGGATCAGCCCCAGCATTTT	CASSWYRGDQPQHF
TRBV28	NA	TRBJ1-1	NA	TGTGCCAGCAGTTTATGGCAGGCGAACACTGAAGCTTTCTTT	CASSLWQANTEAFF
TRBV5-4	NA	TRBJ2-5	NA	TGTGCCAGCAGCGCCCCACTAGAGACCCAGTACTTC	CASSAPLETQYF
TRBV5-5	NA	TRBJ2-1	NA	TGTGCCAGCAGCTTGGGTGCGTGGGCAGGAAGTGAGCAGTTCTTC	CASSLGAWAGSEQFF
TRBV7-2	TRBD2	TRBJ2-7	NA	TGTGCCAGCAGCCCAGAGGGACTAGCGGGGACCTACGAGCAGTACTTC	CASSPEGLAGTYEQYF
TRBV2	NA	TRBJ1-4	NA	TGTGCCAGCAGTTTCCGACAGATATTAACTAATGAAAAACTGTTTTTT	CASSFRQILTNEKLFF
TRBV28	NA	TRBJ2-7	NA	TGTGCCAGCAGTTTACGGCAGGTCGACTACGAGCAGTACTTC	CASSLRQVDYEQYF
TRBV21-1	NA	TRBJ1-2	NA	TGTGCCAGCAGCTTCCGGAGGAGCAGGGGGCAGGTCGGCTACACCTTC	CASSFRRSRGQVGYTF